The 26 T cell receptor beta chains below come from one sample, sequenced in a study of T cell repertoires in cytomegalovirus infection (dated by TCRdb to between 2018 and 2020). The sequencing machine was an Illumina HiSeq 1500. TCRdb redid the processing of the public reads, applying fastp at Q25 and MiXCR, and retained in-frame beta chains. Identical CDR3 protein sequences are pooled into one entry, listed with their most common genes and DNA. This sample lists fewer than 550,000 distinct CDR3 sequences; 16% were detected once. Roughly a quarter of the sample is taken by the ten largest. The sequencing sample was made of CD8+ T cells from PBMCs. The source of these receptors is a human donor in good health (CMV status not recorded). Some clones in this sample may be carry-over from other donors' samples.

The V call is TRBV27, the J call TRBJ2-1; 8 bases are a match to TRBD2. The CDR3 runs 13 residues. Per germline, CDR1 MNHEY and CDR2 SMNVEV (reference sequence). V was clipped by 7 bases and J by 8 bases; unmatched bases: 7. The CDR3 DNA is TGTGCCAGCACCCCCCGGGAGGGCGATGAGCAGTTCTTC. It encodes CASTPREGDEQFF.

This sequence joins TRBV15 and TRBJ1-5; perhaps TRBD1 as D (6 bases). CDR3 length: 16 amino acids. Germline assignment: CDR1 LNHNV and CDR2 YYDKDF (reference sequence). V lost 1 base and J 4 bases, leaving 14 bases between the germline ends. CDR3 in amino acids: CATSRGSSQGNQPQHF. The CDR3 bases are TGTGCCACCAGCAGAGGATCTTCTCAGGGGAATCAGCCCCAGCATTTT.

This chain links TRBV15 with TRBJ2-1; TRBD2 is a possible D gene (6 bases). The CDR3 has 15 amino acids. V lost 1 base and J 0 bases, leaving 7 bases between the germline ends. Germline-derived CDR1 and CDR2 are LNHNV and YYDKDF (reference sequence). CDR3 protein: CATSRAGDSYNEQFF. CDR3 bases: TGTGCCACCAGCAGAGCGGGGGACTCCTACAATGAGCAGTTCTTC.

In nucleotides, the CDR3 is TGTGCCAGCTTCGATCTGGATGAGCAGTTCTTC. It encodes CASFDLDEQFF. The chain links TRBV6-1 to TRBJ2-1; D is undetermined. Germline V CDR1 and CDR2: MNHNS, SASEGT. The CDR3 runs 11 residues. V was shortened by 8 bases and J by 8 bases, with 10 bases between the two germline ends.

The CDR3 sequence is CASSSHEQYF. The CDR3 bases are TGTGCCAGCTCCAGCCACGAGCAGTACTTC. This chain uses TRBV6-6 with TRBJ2-7; D gene ambiguous. Germline lookup yields CDR1 MNHNY and CDR2 SVGAGI (reference sequence). This CDR3 has 10 residues. Trimming took off 8 bases at V and 5 bases at J, with 7 bases between the two ends.

The CDR3 here is CASSKSLVQGAYEQYF. DNA for the CDR3: TGTGCCAGTAGTAAGTCTTTGGTACAGGGGGCCTACGAGCAGTACTTC. The gene calls are TRBV19 and TRBJ2-7; 8 bases line up with TRBD1. The CDR3 sequence is 16 residues long. Germline V gene sequence: CDR1 LNHDA, CDR2 SQIVND (reference sequence). J was trimmed by 2 bases and V by 4 bases; bases with no gene match: 10.

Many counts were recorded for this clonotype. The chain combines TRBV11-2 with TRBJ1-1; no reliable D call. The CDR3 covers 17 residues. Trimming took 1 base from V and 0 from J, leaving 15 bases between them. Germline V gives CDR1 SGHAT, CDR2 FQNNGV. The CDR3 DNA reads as TGTGCCAGCAGCTTAGGAGCGGTCGAGGGATTGAACACTGAAGCTTTCTTT. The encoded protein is CASSLGAVEGLNTEAFF.

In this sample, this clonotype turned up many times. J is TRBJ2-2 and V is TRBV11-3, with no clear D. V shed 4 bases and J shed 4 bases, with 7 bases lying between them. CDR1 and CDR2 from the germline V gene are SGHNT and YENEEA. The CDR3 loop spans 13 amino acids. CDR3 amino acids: CASSWGFTGELFF. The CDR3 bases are TGTGCCAGCAGCTGGGGTTTCACCGGGGAGCTGTTTTTT.

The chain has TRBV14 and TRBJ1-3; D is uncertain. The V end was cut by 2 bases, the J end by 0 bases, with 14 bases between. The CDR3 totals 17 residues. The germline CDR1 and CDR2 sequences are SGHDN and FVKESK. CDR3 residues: CASSQWLPASSGNTIYF. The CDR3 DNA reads TGTGCCAGCAGCCAATGGCTTCCCGCTAGCTCTGGAAACACCATATATTTT.

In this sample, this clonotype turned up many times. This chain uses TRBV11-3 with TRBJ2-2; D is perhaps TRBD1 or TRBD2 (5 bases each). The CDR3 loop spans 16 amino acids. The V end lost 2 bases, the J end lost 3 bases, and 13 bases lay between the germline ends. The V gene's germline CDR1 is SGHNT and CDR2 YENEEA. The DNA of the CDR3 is TGTGCCAGCAGCTTAATGGGGGACCTATACACCGGGGAGCTGTTTTTT. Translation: CASSLMGDLYTGELFF.

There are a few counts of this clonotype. CDR3 DNA: TGTGCCAGCAGGTTCAGGGGAACGGACGGCTACACCTTC. It encodes CASRFRGTDGYTF. The genes are TRBV27 and TRBJ1-2; D is perhaps TRBD1 (6 bases). From germline, CDR1 is MNHEY and CDR2 SMNVEV (reference sequence). This CDR3 has 13 amino acids. V lost 6 bases, J lost 8 bases, and 16 bases lay in between.

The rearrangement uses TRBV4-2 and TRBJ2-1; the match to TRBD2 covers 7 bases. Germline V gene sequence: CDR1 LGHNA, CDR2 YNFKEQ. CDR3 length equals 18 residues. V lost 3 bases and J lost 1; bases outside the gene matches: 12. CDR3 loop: CASSQVLNAGDSYNEQFF. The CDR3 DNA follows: TGTGCCAGCAGCCAGGTTCTTAACGCGGGAGATTCCTACAATGAGCAGTTCTTC.

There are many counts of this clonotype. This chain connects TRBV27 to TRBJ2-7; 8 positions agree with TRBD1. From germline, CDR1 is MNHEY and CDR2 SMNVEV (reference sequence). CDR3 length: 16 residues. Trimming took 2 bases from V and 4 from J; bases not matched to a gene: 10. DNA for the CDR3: TGTGCCAGCAGTTTACAGGGGGCGCTGGCCGAATACGAGCAGTACTTC. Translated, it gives CASSLQGALAEYEQYF.

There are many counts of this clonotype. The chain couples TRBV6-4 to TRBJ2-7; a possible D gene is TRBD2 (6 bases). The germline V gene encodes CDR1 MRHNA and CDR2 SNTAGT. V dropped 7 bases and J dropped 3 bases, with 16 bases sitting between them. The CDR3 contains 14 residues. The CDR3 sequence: CASTPRAGCYEQYF. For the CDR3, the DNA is TGTGCCAGCACCCCCCGGGCGGGGTGCTACGAGCAGTACTTC.

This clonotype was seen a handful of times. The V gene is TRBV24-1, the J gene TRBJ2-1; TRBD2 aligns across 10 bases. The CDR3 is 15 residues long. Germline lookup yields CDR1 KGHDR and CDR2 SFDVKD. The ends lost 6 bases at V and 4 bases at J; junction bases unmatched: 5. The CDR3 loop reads CATSPRSGRYNEQFF. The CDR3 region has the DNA TGTGCCACCAGTCCCCGTAGCGGGAGGTACAATGAGCAGTTCTTC.

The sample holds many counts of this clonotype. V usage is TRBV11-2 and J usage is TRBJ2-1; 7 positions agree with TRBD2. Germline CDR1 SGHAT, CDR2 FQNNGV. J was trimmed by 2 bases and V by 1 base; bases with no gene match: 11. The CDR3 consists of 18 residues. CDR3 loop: CASSLAPLAGATYNEQFF. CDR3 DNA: TGTGCCAGCAGCTTAGCCCCCTTAGCGGGTGCTACCTACAATGAGCAGTTCTTC.

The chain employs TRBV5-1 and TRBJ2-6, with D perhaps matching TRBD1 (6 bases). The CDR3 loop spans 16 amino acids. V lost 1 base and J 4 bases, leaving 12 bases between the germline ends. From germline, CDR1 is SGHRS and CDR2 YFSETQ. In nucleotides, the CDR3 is TGCGCCAGCAGCTTGTATACAGGGTACGGGGCCAACGTCCTGACTTTC. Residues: CASSLYTGYGANVLTF. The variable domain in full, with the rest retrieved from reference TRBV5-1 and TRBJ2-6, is KAGVTQTPRYLIKTRGQQVTLSCSPISGHRSVSWYQQTPGQGLQFLFEYFSETQRNKGNFPGRFSGRQFSNSRSEMNVSTLELGDSALYLCASSLYTGYGANVLTFGAGSRLTVL.

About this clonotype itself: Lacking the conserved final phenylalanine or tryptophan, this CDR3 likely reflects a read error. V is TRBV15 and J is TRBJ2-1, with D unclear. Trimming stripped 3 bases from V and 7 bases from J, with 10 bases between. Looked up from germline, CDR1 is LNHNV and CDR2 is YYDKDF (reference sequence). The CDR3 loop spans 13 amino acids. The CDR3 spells CATSRGRWNEQFL. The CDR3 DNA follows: TGTGCCACCAGCAGGGGAAGGTGGAATGAGCAGTTCTTA.

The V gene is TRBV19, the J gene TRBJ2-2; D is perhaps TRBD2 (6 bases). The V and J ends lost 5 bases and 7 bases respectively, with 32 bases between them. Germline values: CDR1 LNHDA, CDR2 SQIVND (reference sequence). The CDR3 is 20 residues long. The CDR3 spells CASSPRASEGGESASGELFF. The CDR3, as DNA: TGTGCCAGTAGTCCTAGGGCCTCCGAAGGAGGGGAAAGTGCTAGCGGGGAGCTGTTTTTT.

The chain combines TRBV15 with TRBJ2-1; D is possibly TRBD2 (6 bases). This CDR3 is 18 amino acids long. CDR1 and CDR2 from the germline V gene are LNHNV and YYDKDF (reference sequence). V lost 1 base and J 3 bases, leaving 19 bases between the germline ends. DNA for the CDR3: TGTGCCACCAGCAGAGTGGGACTGGGCGGAGGCCACTACAATGAGCAGTTCTTC. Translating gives CATSRVGLGGGHYNEQFF. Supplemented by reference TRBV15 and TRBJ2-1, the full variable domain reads DAMVIQNPRYQVTQFGKPVTLSCSQTLNHNVMYWYQQKSSQAPKLLFHYYDKDFNNEADTPDNFQSRRPNTSFCFLDIRSPGLGDTAMYLCATSRVGLGGGHYNEQFFGPGTRLTVL.

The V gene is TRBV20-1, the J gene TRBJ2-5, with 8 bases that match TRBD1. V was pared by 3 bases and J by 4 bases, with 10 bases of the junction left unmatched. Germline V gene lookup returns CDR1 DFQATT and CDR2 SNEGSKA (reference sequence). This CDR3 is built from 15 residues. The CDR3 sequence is CSARPTPTGVETQYF. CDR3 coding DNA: TGCAGTGCTAGGCCCACCCCGACAGGGGTAGAGACCCAGTACTTC.

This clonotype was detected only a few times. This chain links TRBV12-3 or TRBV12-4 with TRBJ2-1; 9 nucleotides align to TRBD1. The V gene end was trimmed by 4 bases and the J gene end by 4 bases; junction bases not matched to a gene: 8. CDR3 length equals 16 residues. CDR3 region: CASSSGRDRAYNEQFF. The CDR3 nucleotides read TGTGCCAGCAGTTCTGGCCGGGACAGGGCGTACAATGAGCAGTTCTTC.

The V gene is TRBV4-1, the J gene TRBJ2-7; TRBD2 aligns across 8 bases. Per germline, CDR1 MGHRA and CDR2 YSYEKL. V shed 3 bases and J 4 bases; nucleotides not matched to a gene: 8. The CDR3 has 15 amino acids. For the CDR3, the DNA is TGCGCCAGCAGCCACGGAGCGGGAGTAGGGTACGAGCAGTACTTC. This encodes CASSHGAGVGYEQYF.

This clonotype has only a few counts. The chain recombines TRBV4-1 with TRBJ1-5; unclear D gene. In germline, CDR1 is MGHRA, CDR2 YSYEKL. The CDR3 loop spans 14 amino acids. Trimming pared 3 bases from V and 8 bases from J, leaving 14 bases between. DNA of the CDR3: TGCGCCAGCAGCCAGGCCTCCTACACGGAGCCCCAGCATTTT. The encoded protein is CASSQASYTEPQHF.

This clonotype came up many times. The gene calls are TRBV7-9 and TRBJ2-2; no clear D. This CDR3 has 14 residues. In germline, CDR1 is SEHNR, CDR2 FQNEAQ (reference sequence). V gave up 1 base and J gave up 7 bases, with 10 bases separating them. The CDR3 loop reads CASSLVDIDGELFF. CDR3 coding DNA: TGTGCCAGCAGCTTAGTTGACATAGACGGGGAGCTGTTTTTT.

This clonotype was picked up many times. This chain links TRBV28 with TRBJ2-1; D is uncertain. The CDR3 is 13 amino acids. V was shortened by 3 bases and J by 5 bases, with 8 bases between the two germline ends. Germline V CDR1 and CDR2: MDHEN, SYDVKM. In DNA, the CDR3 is TGTGCCAGCAGTTTTAAGCTAGACAATGAGCAGTTCTTC. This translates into CASSFKLDNEQFF.